This T cell receptor beta chain was captured by sequencing in a study of PD-L1 blockade in urothelial cancer. The time point was: peripheral blood 6 weeks after treatment start. TCRdb keeps only in-frame clones here, not all; method: immunoSEQ multiplex PCR. The sample shows approximately 110,000 clones, about 91% of them seen only once. The CDR3 contains 16 residues. Germline V CDR1 and CDR2: SGHTA, FQGTGA. Turning to this clone: One junction end does not reproduce the germline sequence, and a read error may be involved.

This TCR was sampled from a man in his 60s with urothelial cancer. The input for sequencing was PBMCs, taken around atezolizumab (anti-PD-L1) treatment. This chain connects TRBV7-3 to TRBJ2-1; unclear D gene. The CDR3 region has the DNA TGTGCCAGCAGCTTAAGTGGGCACATCCAAGATCAAGTATTGGTCTTC. It yields the protein CASSLSGHIQDQVLVF.